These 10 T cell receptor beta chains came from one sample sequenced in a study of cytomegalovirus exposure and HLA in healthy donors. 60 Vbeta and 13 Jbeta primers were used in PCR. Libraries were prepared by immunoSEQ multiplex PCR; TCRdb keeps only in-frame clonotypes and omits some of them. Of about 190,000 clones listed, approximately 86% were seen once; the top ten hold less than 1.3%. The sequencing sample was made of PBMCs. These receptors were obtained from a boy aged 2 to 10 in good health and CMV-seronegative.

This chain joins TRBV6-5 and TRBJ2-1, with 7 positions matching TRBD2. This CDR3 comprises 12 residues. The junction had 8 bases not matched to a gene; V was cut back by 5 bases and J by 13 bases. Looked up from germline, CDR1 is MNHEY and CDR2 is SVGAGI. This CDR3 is CASSPQTGLQFF. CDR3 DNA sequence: TGTGCCAGCAGTCCACAAACGGGACTACAGTTCTTC.

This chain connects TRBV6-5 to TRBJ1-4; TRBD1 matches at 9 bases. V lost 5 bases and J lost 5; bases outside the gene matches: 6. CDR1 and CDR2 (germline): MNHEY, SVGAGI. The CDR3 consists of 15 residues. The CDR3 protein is CASSSGQGLNEKLFF. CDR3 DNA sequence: TGTGCCAGCAGTAGCGGACAGGGGCTCAATGAAAAACTGTTTTTT.

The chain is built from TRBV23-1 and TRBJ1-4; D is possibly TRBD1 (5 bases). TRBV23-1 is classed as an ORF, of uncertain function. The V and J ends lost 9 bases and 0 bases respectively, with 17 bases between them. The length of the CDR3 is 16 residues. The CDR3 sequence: CARPRGAGATNEKLFF. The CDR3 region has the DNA TGCGCCAGACCCCGCGGGGCGGGGGCAACTAATGAAAAACTGTTTTTT.

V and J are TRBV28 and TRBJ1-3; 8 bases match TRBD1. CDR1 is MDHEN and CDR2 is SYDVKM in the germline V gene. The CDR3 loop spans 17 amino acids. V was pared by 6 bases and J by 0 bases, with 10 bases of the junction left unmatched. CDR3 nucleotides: TGTGCCAGCAGCCTTACTCGGACAGGGACCTCTGGAAACACCATATATTTT. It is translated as CASSLTRTGTSGNTIYF.

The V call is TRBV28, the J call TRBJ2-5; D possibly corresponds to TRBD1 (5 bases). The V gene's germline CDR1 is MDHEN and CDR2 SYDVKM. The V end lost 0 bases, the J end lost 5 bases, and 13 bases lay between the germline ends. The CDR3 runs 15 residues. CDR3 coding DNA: TGTGCCAGCAGTTTATGGCAGGGTCCCCGGGAGACCCAGTACTTC. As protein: CASSLWQGPRETQYF.

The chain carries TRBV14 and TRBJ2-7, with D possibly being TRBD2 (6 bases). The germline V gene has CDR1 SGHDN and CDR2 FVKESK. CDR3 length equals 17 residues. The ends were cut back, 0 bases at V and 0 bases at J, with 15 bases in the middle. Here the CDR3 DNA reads TGTGCCAGCAGCCAAGAATGGCGCGGAGCGGGCTCCTACGAGCAGTACTTC. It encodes CASSQEWRGAGSYEQYF.

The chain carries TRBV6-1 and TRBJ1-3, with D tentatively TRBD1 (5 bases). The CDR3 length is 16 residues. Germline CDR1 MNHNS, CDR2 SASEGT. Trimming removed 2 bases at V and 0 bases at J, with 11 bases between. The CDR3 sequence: CASSERGGHSGNTIYF. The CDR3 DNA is TGTGCCAGCAGTGAAAGGGGCGGACACTCTGGAAACACCATATATTTT.

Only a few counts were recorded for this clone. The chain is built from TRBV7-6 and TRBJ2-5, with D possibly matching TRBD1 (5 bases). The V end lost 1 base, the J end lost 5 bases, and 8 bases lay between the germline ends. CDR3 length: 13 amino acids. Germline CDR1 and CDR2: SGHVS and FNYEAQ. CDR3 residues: CASSLEWGETQYF. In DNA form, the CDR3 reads TGTGCCAGCAGCTTAGAATGGGGCGAGACCCAGTACTTC. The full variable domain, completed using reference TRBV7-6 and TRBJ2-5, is GAGVSQSPRYKVTKRGQDVALRCDPISGHVSLYWYRQALGQGPEFLTYFNYEAQQDKSGLPNDRFSAERPEGSISTLTIQRTEQRDSAMYRCASSLEWGETQYFGPGTRLLVL.

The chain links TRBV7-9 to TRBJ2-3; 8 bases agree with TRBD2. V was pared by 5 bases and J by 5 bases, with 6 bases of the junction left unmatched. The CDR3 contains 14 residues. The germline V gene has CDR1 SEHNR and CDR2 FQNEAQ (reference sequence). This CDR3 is CASSGSGEVDTQYF. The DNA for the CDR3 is TGTGCCAGCAGCGGTAGCGGGGAAGTAGATACGCAGTATTTT.

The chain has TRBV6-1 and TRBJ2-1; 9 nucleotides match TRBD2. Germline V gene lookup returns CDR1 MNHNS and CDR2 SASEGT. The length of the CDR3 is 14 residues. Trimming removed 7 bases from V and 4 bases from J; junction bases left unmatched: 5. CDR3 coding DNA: TGTGCCAGCATCGCTCTAGCGGGATACAATGAGCAGTTCTTC. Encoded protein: CASIALAGYNEQFF.